This entry is about one T cell receptor (beta chain). The CDR3 end lies 3 residues beyond the end of the read and is filled in from the germline J gene. Other DNA sequences in the same sample also yield this CDR3. This specimen comes from a study of T cells in women clearing cervical HPV infection. About the study: With HLA typing for only a few women, HLA confounding remains possible.

This CDR3 is 15 amino acids long. The germline gives CDR1 LNHDA, CDR2 SQIVND (reference sequence). Measured with immunoSEQ multiplex PCR; TCRdb has only the in-frame clones, and not every one. The ten top clones account for 7.5% to 10%, within a sample of tens of thousands of clones. Sequenced material: blood buffy coat. J is TRBJ1-2 and V is TRBV19; 10 nucleotides line up with TRBD1. The sequence was collected from a woman aged 18-69 years with a cervical HPV16 infection that either progressed to CIN3+ or cleared (not recorded which). The CDR3 reads CASHNSGTGVRGYTF. The covered CDR3 bases are TGTGCCAGTCATAATTCTGGGACAGGGGTGAGGGGC.